Here is one T cell receptor beta chain with its context. The data are from a study of blood T cell repertoires in COVID-19. For the study at large: Samples representing acute and convalescent COVID-19 were sourced from the United States, Italy and Spain. In each case, the material was cDNA or gDNA derived from T cells, B-cell-depleted T cells, or PBMCs.

V shed 0 bases and J shed 4 bases, with 16 bases lying between them. The CDR3 runs 16 residues. CDR1 and CDR2 (germline): SGHRS, YFSETQ. In the study's own analysis: Quantification of nucleated cells was approximated via reference gene primer amplification. Generated by immunoSEQ multiplex PCR, the TCRdb table keeps only in-frame clones and is missing some. The D gene and trimming were derived from the DNA, and the V and J assignments and clone size from that table. The table includes tens of thousands of clones, roughly 89% detected once. This TCR was recovered from a woman over 75 with acute or convalescent COVID-19. Sequencing was done on a sample of peripheral blood. This rearrangement joins TRBV5-1 to TRBJ1-1; D perhaps matches TRBD1 (6 bases). CDR3 DNA: TGCGCCAGCAGCTTGGGGTACCGGGACAAGGGCACTGAAGCTTTCTTT. It is translated as CASSLGYRDKGTEAFF.